This T cell receptor beta chain came from a study of response to subunit inactivated influenza vaccine listed by TCRdb under 2018. For the wider study: Deep quantitative T cell receptor repertoire profiling was used in the study to track responses to a trivalent subunit inactivated influenza vaccine.

Worth noting for this clonotype: Its antigen target is currently unknown. Per-base quality was not reported, and no clone a single base away is much larger than it.

Library method: RT-PCR. Sequenced using an Illumina HiSeq 2500. The public reads were quality trimmed at Q25 with fastp and then assembled into clones with MiXCR by TCRdb, keeping productive beta chains. Identical CDR3 proteins give one entry, which carries the most common genes and DNA. Here the sample has about 240,000 distinct CDR3 sequences; over 9% occur a single time. Over 6.5% of the sample lies in the top ten. Findings and caveats that apply to the study as a whole: The authors suggested that each seasonal influenza vaccination may recruit only a limited number of new T cells.

The germline V gene yields SGHAT for CDR1 and FQNNGV for CDR2. V is cut back by 4 bases and J by 5 bases, with 10 bases in the junction unmatched. The CDR3, from cysteine to phenylalanine, totals 18 residues. Only the CDR3 DNA is retained, 54 bases long and in frame from the first base. The sequence joins TRBV11-2 to TRBJ2-1; TRBD2 aligns with 14 central bases. This TCR was recovered from a man aged 45-60 years who received an inactivated influenza vaccine. Donor details come from another sample of the same person, matched by shared clones. This sample comprised non-naive T cells sorted from PBMCs, obtained 14 to 15 days before vaccination. This sample's cell subset or site label indicates: memory T cell fraction. Here the CDR3 is given as CASSSLPGLAGANNEQFF. The base sequence is TGTGCCAGCAGCTCACTTCCGGGACTAGCGGGGGCGAACAATGAGCAGTTCTTC.